These T cell receptor beta chains were read from a single sample in a study of identical twins. MiXCR was run by TCRdb on the 5' RACE reads, yielding one entry per CDR3 protein. The table shows hundreds of thousands of distinct CDR3 sequences, with over 8.5% occurring only once. This same sample was also part of a study on yellow fever vaccine responses in identical twins.

Sequencing used CD8+ T cells sorted from blood. The origin of the receptors is a woman aged 18-29 years in good health. The CDR3 runs from the conserved cysteine through the conserved F or W. Each record gives: clone size, V gene, J gene, D gene, CDR3 length, CDR3 protein, CDR3 DNA. D genes are given only for firm matches. A clone size is listed for some rows: how often the clone was seen (once, few, many), or a class if it is expanded.

>few|TRBV27|TRBJ2-2|TRBD2|15
CASQGLAGEGGELFF
TGTGCCAGCCAGGGACTAGCGGGGGAAGGCGGGGAGCTGTTTTTT
>few|TRBV6-1|TRBJ2-7|TRBD1|15
CASSARGQTTYEQYF
TGTGCCAGCAGTGCGAGGGGACAGACGACCTACGAGCAGTACTTC
>few|TRBV7-3|TRBJ2-1|TRBD2|16
CASSYIGTSGNNEQFF
TGTGCCAGCAGCTACATCGGGACTAGCGGGAACAATGAGCAGTTCTTC
>few|TRBV6-1|TRBJ1-3|NA|14
CASSETVTGNTIYF
TGTGCCAGCAGTGAGACGGTTACTGGAAACACCATATATTTT
>many|TRBV4-2|TRBJ2-7|NA|14
CASSQAGVGYEQYF
TGTGCCAGCAGCCAAGCGGGAGTAGGCTACGAGCAGTACTTC
>many|TRBV4-2|TRBJ2-3|NA|14
CASSQLGSSDTQYF
TGTGCCAGCAGCCAACTCGGGTCCTCAGATACGCAGTATTTT
>many|TRBV5-6|TRBJ2-3|NA|16
CASSLGGQSFTDTQYF
TGTGCCAGCAGCTTGGGAGGACAGAGTTTCACAGATACGCAGTATTTT
>few|TRBV6-2/TRBV6-3|TRBJ2-2|NA|12
CAAVTSPGELFF
TGTGCCGCCGTAACTAGTCCCGGGGAGCTGTTTTTT
>many|TRBV9|TRBJ2-3|NA|15
CASSALHRVSDTQYF
TGTGCCAGCAGCGCACTTCACAGGGTCTCAGATACGCAGTATTTT
>many|TRBV5-1|TRBJ2-1|TRBD2|15
CASSPLRETGDEQFF
TGCGCCAGCAGCCCCCTGCGGGAGACTGGTGATGAGCAGTTCTTC
>NA|TRBV12-3/TRBV12-4|TRBJ2-2|TRBD2|14
CASRSGANTGELFF
TGTGCCAGCCGTAGCGGGGCAAACACCGGGGAGCTGTTTTTT
>many|TRBV7-9|TRBJ1-6|TRBD1|16
CASSPQDRGDKSPLHF
TGTGCCAGCAGCCCCCAGGACAGGGGCGACAAATCACCCCTCCACTTT
>few|TRBV7-9|TRBJ2-3|NA|12
CASSSGPDTQYF
TGTGCCAGCAGCAGTGGCCCCGATACGCAGTATTTT
>NA|TRBV16|TRBJ1-1|NA|15
CASSQSLREIAEAFF
TGTGCCAGCAGCCAATCGTTGAGGGAAATCGCTGAAGCTTTCTTT
>few|TRBV7-9|TRBJ1-1|TRBD1|15
CASSYGTGENTEAFF
TGTGCCAGCAGCTACGGGACAGGAGAGAACACTGAAGCTTTCTTT
>many|TRBV20-1|TRBJ2-7|NA|13
CSASSLSPYEQYF
TGCAGTGCTAGCTCACTAAGCCCCTACGAGCAGTACTTC
>many|TRBV20-1|TRBJ2-7|NA|17
CSARDLNFRGDPYEQYF
TGCAGTGCTAGAGATCTCAATTTCAGGGGGGATCCCTACGAGCAGTACTTC
>NA|TRBV20-1|TRBJ2-7|NA|13
CSAPWDPGYEQYF
TGCAGTGCCCCTTGGGATCCGGGCTACGAGCAGTACTTC
>NA|TRBV13|TRBJ2-3|TRBD2|18
CAISFRGLAGPSTDTQYF
TGTGCCATCAGCTTCCGTGGACTAGCGGGACCGAGCACAGATACGCAGTATTTT
>NA|TRBV5-1|TRBJ2-2|NA|13
CASTGERTGELFF
TGCGCCAGCACTGGGGAGAGGACCGGGGAGCTGTTTTTT
>many|TRBV28|TRBJ2-3|NA|19
CASSLSPRRTGPSTDTQYF
TGTGCCAGCAGTTTATCCCCCCGCCGTACAGGGCCTAGCACAGATACGCAGTATTTT
>NA|TRBV6-1|TRBJ2-1|NA|15
CASSPRERTYNEQFF
TGTGCCAGCAGTCCCCGGGAGCGTACCTACAATGAGCAGTTCTTC
>many|TRBV7-9|TRBJ1-5|TRBD1|12
CASSRGGTGEIF
TGTGCCAGCAGCCGCGGGGGGACAGGGGAAATTTTT
>few|TRBV6-1|TRBJ2-3|NA|15
CASSPSWGMRDTQYF
TGTGCCAGCAGCCCCTCTTGGGGGATGAGAGATACGCAGTATTTT
>many|TRBV27|TRBJ2-2|NA|14
CASSHAGYTGELFF
TGTGCCAGCAGCCACGCAGGGTACACCGGGGAGCTGTTTTTT
>few|TRBV7-8|TRBJ1-1|TRBD1|15
CASSFRQGENTEAFF
TGTGCCAGCAGCTTTAGACAGGGGGAGAACACTGAAGCTTTCTTT
>NA|TRBV7-8|TRBJ2-1|NA|11
CASSLQTEQFF
TGTGCCAGCAGCTTACAGACCGAGCAGTTCTTC
>NA|TRBV28|TRBJ2-1|TRBD2|16
CASIRLPSGGVNEQFF
TGTGCCAGCATCCGCCTGCCGAGCGGGGGTGTGAATGAGCAGTTCTTC
>few|TRBV5-6|TRBJ2-6|NA|16
CASSKILGAGANVLTF
TGTGCCAGCAGCAAAATTTTAGGTGCTGGGGCCAACGTCCTGACTTTC
>few|TRBV14|TRBJ1-1|NA|17
CASSQESVEQVNTEAFF
TGTGCCAGCAGCCAAGAGTCGGTAGAACAGGTGAACACTGAAGCTTTCTTT
>few|TRBV6-5|TRBJ1-1|TRBD1|17
CASSYSPGQGFGAEAFF
TGTGCCAGCAGTTACTCTCCGGGACAGGGGTTTGGCGCTGAAGCTTTCTTT
>many|TRBV6-2/TRBV6-3|TRBJ2-1|NA|14
CASSPFGGYNEQFF
TGTGCCAGCAGTCCCTTCGGCGGCTACAATGAGCAGTTCTTC
>NA|TRBV23-1|TRBJ2-6|NA|14
CASRQSSGANVLTF
TGCGCCAGCAGGCAGAGCTCTGGGGCCAACGTCCTGACTTTC
>NA|TRBV7-9|TRBJ2-7|NA|17
CASSSPFTGTSTYEQYF
TGTGCCAGCAGCTCCCCTTTTACAGGGACGAGCACCTACGAGCAGTACTTC
>NA|TRBV27|TRBJ2-2|NA|14
CASSLQGNTGELFF
TGTGCCAGCAGTCTACAGGGGAACACCGGGGAGCTGTTTTTT
>few|TRBV28|TRBJ2-7|NA|14
CASSSRDGSYEQYF
TGTGCCAGCAGTTCGAGGGACGGGTCCTACGAGCAGTACTTC
>many|TRBV24-1|TRBJ2-2|TRBD2|16
CATSDGLAGDTGELFF
TGTGCCACCAGTGACGGACTAGCGGGAGACACCGGGGAGCTGTTTTTT
>many|TRBV12-3/TRBV12-4|TRBJ1-3|NA|15
CASSRGRASGNTIYF
TGTGCCAGCAGCCGAGGACGGGCCTCTGGAAACACCATATATTTT
>NA|TRBV7-3|TRBJ2-1|TRBD2|15
CASSQLAGTRDEQFF
TGTGCCAGCAGCCAGTTAGCGGGGACAAGGGATGAGCAGTTCTTC